The 18 T cell receptor beta chains presented below share a single source sample, sequenced in a study of T cells in Graves' hyperthyroidism and ophthalmopathy. RNA transcripts gave rise to amplified TCR beta CDR3 regions. First-round RT-PCR of the TCR CDR3 relied on the HTBI primer set. Each CDR3 protein gets one entry after TCRdb re-called the multiplex PCR reads with MiXCR. The sample carries roughly 500,000 distinct CDR3 sequences, 40% to 50% recorded once. Sequencing was done on a sample of peripheral blood or thyroid tissue (not recorded which). The receptors originated from an adult woman with Graves' disease, either hyperthyroidism or ophthalmopathy (not recorded which).

The count of this clonotype is one. The CDR3 sequence: CASSLRAGTGQETQYF. The CDR3 DNA reads as TGCGCCAGCAGCTTACGGGCGGGGACGGGCCAAGAGACCCAGTACTTC. This chain connects TRBV5-1 to TRBJ2-5; the D gene is possibly TRBD2 (6 bases). The germline gives CDR1 SGHRS, CDR2 YFSETQ. The CDR3 extends over 16 amino acids. Deletions cut 2 bases from V and 1 base from J, with 15 bases between.

The chain links TRBV7-9 to TRBJ2-5; tentative D call: TRBD2 (5 bases). CDR1 and CDR2 (germline): SEHNR, FQNEAQ (reference sequence). CDR3 length: 16 amino acids. Trimming stripped 3 bases from V and 3 bases from J, with 17 bases between. Here the CDR3 reads CASSFGGVRGEETQYF. The CDR3 DNA follows: TGTGCCAGCAGCTTTGGTGGAGTCCGGGGTGAAGAGACCCAGTACTTC.

The CDR3 loop reads CASSPQGDSPLHF. The CDR3 DNA follows: TGTGCCAGCAGCCCGCAGGGGGATTCACCCCTCCACTTT. The rearrangement uses TRBV7-2 and TRBJ1-6; 7 nucleotides align to TRBD1. The CDR3 loop spans 13 amino acids. Germline CDR1 reads SGHTA; CDR2 reads FQGNSA. V was clipped by 5 bases and J by 8 bases; unmatched bases: 3. The full variable domain, completed using reference TRBV7-2 and TRBJ1-6, is GAGVSQSPSNKVTEKGKDVELRCDPISGHTALYWYRQSLGQGLEFLIYFQGNSAPDKSGLPSDRFSAERTGGSVSTLTIQRTQQEDSAVYLCASSPQGDSPLHFGNGTRLTVT.

The chain recombines TRBV20-1 with TRBJ2-5, with D possibly TRBD2 on 6 matching bases. V lost 8 bases, J lost 5 bases, and 18 bases lay in between. Germline loops: CDR1 DFQATT, CDR2 SNEGSKA (reference sequence). This CDR3 has 13 residues. CDR3 in amino acids: CSTGGERGETQYF. The CDR3 DNA is TGCAGTACCGGAGGGGAGCGCGGGGAGACCCAGTACTTC.

The chain combines TRBV9 with TRBJ2-2, with D perhaps assigned TRBD1 or TRBD2 (5 bases each). This CDR3 comprises 19 residues. V was trimmed by 0 bases and J by 5 bases, leaving 23 bases between them. From germline, CDR1 is SGDLS and CDR2 YYNGEE. The DNA for the CDR3 is TGTGCCAGCAGCGTAGACCCTGCCAGCAGTTTGAGGGGTACCGGGGAGCTGTTTTTT. It yields the protein CASSVDPASSLRGTGELFF.

This clonotype was picked up many times. The chain has TRBV20-1 and TRBJ1-1; possibly TRBD1 for D (6 bases). V was clipped by 5 bases and J by 5 bases, with 12 bases between them. CDR3 length: 12 residues. Germline V gives CDR1 DFQATT, CDR2 SNEGSKA (reference sequence). The CDR3 here is CSASRRGTEAFF. The CDR3 DNA is TGCAGTGCTTCCCGCAGGGGAACTGAAGCTTTCTTT.

This chain joins TRBV29-1 and TRBJ1-2, with TRBD1 matching 8 bases. Germline lookup yields CDR1 SQVTM and CDR2 ANQGSEA. With V trimmed by 1 base and J by 7 bases, 2 bases remained unmatched. CDR3 length: 12 residues. The CDR3, as DNA: TGCAGCGTTGAAGCAGGGGGCGGTGGCTACACCTTC. It yields the protein CSVEAGGGGYTF.

This clonotype was picked up many times. V gene TRBV29-1 combines with J gene TRBJ2-2; 11 bases match TRBD2. The V segment lost 0 bases and the J segment 6 bases; nucleotides outside the gene matches: 9. Germline V gene sequence: CDR1 SQVTM, CDR2 ANQGSEA. This CDR3 has 17 residues. The CDR3 is CSVEDPLAGGGAGELFF. The CDR3 region has the DNA TGCAGCGTTGAAGACCCCCTAGCGGGAGGAGGGGCCGGGGAGCTGTTTTTT.

The chain links TRBV20-1 to TRBJ1-2; TRBD1 is a possible D gene (5 bases). The V end was cut by 0 bases, the J end by 6 bases, with 17 bases between. The germline CDR1 and CDR2 sequences are DFQATT and SNEGSKA (reference sequence). The CDR3 contains 15 residues. The CDR3 is CSARDPSSGDDGYTF. The CDR3 DNA follows: TGCAGTGCTAGAGACCCGAGTAGCGGGGACGATGGCTACACCTTC.

This clonotype was found many times. This rearrangement joins TRBV5-4 to TRBJ2-2; perhaps D is TRBD1 or TRBD2 (5 bases each). Germline V lookup: CDR1 SGHNT, CDR2 YYREEE (reference sequence). V was clipped by 5 bases and J by 0 bases, with 14 bases between them. The CDR3 has 16 amino acids. The CDR3, as DNA: TGTGCCAGCAGTCCTAATGGGACCCCGAACACCGGGGAGCTGTTTTTT. Its translation is CASSPNGTPNTGELFF.

V gene TRBV7-2 combines with J gene TRBJ2-5; D ambiguous. This CDR3 is 14 amino acids long. Germline values: CDR1 SGHTA, CDR2 FQGNSA. The ends were cut back, 3 bases at V and 2 bases at J, with 10 bases in the middle. This chain's CDR3 is CASSFSYGQETQYF. CDR3 nucleotide sequence: TGTGCCAGCAGCTTTTCCTATGGACAAGAGACCCAGTACTTC.

The J gene is TRBJ2-7, the V gene TRBV7-8; no clear D gene. V was cut by 5 bases and J by 0 bases, with 14 bases left in between. There are 15 residues in the CDR3. CDR1 and CDR2 (germline): SGHVS, FQNEAQ. The CDR3, as DNA: TGTGCCAGCAGCCCCCGCGGTCCGAGCTCCTACGAGCAGTACTTC. It specifies CASSPRGPSSYEQYF. The entire variable domain, with the rest obtained from reference TRBV7-8 and TRBJ2-7, is as follows: GAGVSQSPRYKVAKRGQDVALRCDPISGHVSLFWYQQALGQGPEFLTYFQNEAQLDKSGLPSDRFFAERPEGSVSTLKIQRTQQEDSAVYLCASSPRGPSSYEQYFGPGTRLTVT.

The chain uses TRBV29-1 and TRBJ1-3; a weak D match, TRBD1 (5 bases). The ends were cut back, 1 base at V and 0 bases at J, with 7 bases in the middle. The CDR3 contains 14 residues. Germline CDR1 reads SQVTM; CDR2 reads ANQGSEA. This CDR3 is CSVEGGTSGNTIYF. The DNA of the CDR3 is TGCAGCGTTGAAGGGGGGACCTCTGGAAACACCATATATTTT.

This clonotype was recorded at least ten times. V usage is TRBV7-9 and J usage is TRBJ2-7, with TRBD2 matching over 14 bases. Germline CDR1 and CDR2: SEHNR and FQNEAQ (reference sequence). The CDR3 is 14 amino acids. V shed 6 bases, J shed 6 bases, and the junction held 4 bases outside the gene matches. For the CDR3, the DNA is TGTGCCAGCAGTCCGGGACTAGCGGGAGTCGAGCAGTACTTC. Protein: CASSPGLAGVEQYF.

The chain couples TRBV20-1 to TRBJ1-5; D is undetermined. Germline V gene lookup returns CDR1 DFQATT and CDR2 SNEGSKA (reference sequence). With 7 bases removed from V and 0 bases from J, the gap between germline ends came to 7 bases. The CDR3 runs 12 residues. CDR3 sequence: CSVSDSNQPQHF. Written as DNA, the CDR3 is TGCAGTGTATCAGATAGCAATCAGCCCCAGCATTTT.

CDR3 DNA sequence: TGCAGTGCTACGGGAGGGGGTTCACCCCTCCACTTT. It codes for CSATGGGSPLHF. The rearrangement joins TRBV20-1 to TRBJ1-6; a possible D gene is TRBD1 (6 bases). V was cut by 4 bases and J by 9 bases, with 10 bases left in between. Germline loops: CDR1 DFQATT, CDR2 SNEGSKA (reference sequence). The CDR3 spans 12 residues.

The sample holds a few counts of this clonotype. V gene TRBV6-1 combines with J gene TRBJ2-2; no definite D call. This CDR3 is built from 15 residues. The germline gives CDR1 MNHNS, CDR2 SASEGT. V shed 0 bases and J shed 4 bases, with 9 bases lying between them. The CDR3 sequence: CASSEAAGSTGELFF. The CDR3 DNA reads as TGTGCCAGCAGTGAAGCGGCAGGCAGCACCGGGGAGCTGTTTTTT.

The chain is built from TRBV7-9 and TRBJ2-7, with D tentatively TRBD2 (6 bases). The CDR3 consists of 14 residues. Germline V gene data show CDR1 as SEHNR and CDR2 as FQNEAQ (reference sequence). V shed 7 bases and J shed 3 bases, with 16 bases lying between them. This CDR3 is CASTSRLVRYEQYF. DNA of the CDR3: TGTGCCAGCACCTCTCGACTAGTACGCTACGAGCAGTACTTC.